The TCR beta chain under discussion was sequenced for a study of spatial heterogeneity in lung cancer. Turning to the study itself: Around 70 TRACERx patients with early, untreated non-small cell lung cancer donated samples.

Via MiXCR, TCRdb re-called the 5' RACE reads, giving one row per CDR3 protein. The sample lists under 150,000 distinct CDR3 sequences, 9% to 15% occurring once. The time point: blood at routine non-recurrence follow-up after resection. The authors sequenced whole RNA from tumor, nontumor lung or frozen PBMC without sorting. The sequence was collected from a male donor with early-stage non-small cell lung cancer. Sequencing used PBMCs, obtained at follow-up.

CDR3 DNA sequence: TGTGCCATCAGTGACCCCGGACAGGGGGGTACCTACGAGCAGTACTTC. This translates into CAISDPGQGGTYEQYF. This chain links TRBV10-3 with TRBJ2-7; TRBD1 aligns across 10 bases. CDR3 size: 16 residues. The germline V gene encodes CDR1 ENHRY and CDR2 SYGVKD. The V and J ends lost 3 bases and 2 bases, in that order; junction bases with no gene match: 7.